The rows below give T cell receptor beta chains drawn from one sample of a study of blood T cell repertoires in COVID-19. TCRdb's copy holds only in-frame clones and misses some; the assay was immunoSEQ multiplex PCR. The sample comprises about 76,000 clones, roughly 85% of which are singletons, and roughly 9.6% rests with the top ten. Sequencing was carried out using peripheral blood. The source is a man aged 50 to 60 with COVID-19, enrolled during active disease. The CDR3 runs from the conserved cysteine through the conserved F or W. The D gene is left open where the match is weak. Clone sizes are given selectively: once, few, many, or a class where the clone is expanded.

TRBJ1-2 . . TRBV29-1 TGCAGCGTAACAGAGAACTATGGCTACACCTTC CSVTENYGYTF
TRBJ1-2 . . TRBV3-1/TRBV3-2 TGTGCCAGCAGCCAAGACCCCACAGAGCTCTATGGCTACACCTTC CASSQDPTELYGYTF
TRBJ1-1 . . TRBV5-1 TGCGCCAGCAGCCCCTACGAAGGGAGGACTGAAGCTTTCTTT CASSPYEGRTEAFF
TRBJ2-1 . . TRBV27 TGTGCCAGCAGGCCCGGGTCCTCTCTTTACAATGAGCAGTTCTTC CASRPGSSLYNEQFF
TRBJ2-5 . once TRBV7-3 TGTGCCAGCAGCTCGGGGGGCGGGGGCGAGACCCAGTACTTC CASSSGGGGETQYF
TRBJ1-5 . few TRBV20-1 TGCAGTGCTAGTAGTGTGGGGGGGCCGAGGCAGCCCCAGCATTTT CSASSVGGPRQPQHF
TRBJ2-1 TRBD2 . TRBV7-8 TGTGCCAGCAGCTTTAGGCGGGAGAGCAATGAGCAGTTCTTC CASSFRRESNEQFF
TRBJ1-5 TRBD1 . TRBV6-5 TGTGCCAGCAGTCCAGACAGGGGCCAGCCCCAGCATTTT CASSPDRGQPQHF
TRBJ2-5 . . TRBV18 TGTGCCAGCTCACTGAGTGGAGGGACCCAGTACTTC CASSLSGGTQYF
TRBJ1-3 . . TRBV9 TGTGCCAGCCAGGAGGGGTACTCCTTTGGAAACACCATATATTTT CASQEGYSFGNTIYF